The text below deals with one T cell receptor beta chain. In germline, CDR1 is MDHEN, CDR2 SYDVKM. There are 15 residues in the CDR3. V gave up 5 bases and J gave up 5 bases, with 13 bases separating them. This record comes from a study of cytomegalovirus exposure and HLA in healthy donors. The PCR used 60 Vbeta and 13 Jbeta primers. Sequenced by immunoSEQ multiplex PCR; TCRdb stores in-frame clones only, minus some. The data show about 130,000 clones, around 83% seen once. The receptor's source is a human donor in good health. V usage is TRBV28 and J usage is TRBJ1-6, with D perhaps matching TRBD1 (5 bases). Sequencing was carried out using PBMCs. The CDR3 protein is CASSLPDRDNSPLHF. DNA of the CDR3: TGTGCCAGCAGTCTCCCCGACAGAGATAATTCACCCCTCCACTTT.